A single sample is the source of the 19 T cell receptor beta chains below, sequenced in a study of cytomegalovirus exposure and HLA in healthy donors. This table comes from immunoSEQ multiplex PCR, and its TCRdb copy is limited to in-frame clones, with some not included. Among about 340,000 clones, more than 80% were seen once, and the ten largest hold around 0.8%. The sample was PBMCs. These receptors all come from a woman aged 18-30 years in good health and CMV-seronegative.

This rearrangement joins TRBV27 to TRBJ2-7, with TRBD2 identical over 7 bases. This CDR3 contains 14 residues. Per the germline V gene, CDR1 is MNHEY and CDR2 is SMNVEV (reference sequence). V shed 2 bases and J 4 bases; nucleotides not matched to a gene: 5. The CDR3 DNA follows: TGTGCCAGCAGTTTAGCGGGAGTACGGTACGAGCAGTACTTC. Translation gives CASSLAGVRYEQYF.

Remarks on this clone: The same CDR3 is also encoded by other DNA sequences in this sample. The V gene is TRBV7-2, the J gene TRBJ1-2, with unresolved D. The germline CDR1 and CDR2 sequences are SGHTA and FQGNSA. V gave up 1 base and J gave up 2 bases, with 5 bases separating them. This CDR3 comprises 13 residues. For the CDR3, the DNA is TGTGCCAGCAGCTTAGGGAGAAACTATGGCTACACCTTC. Translating it yields CASSLGRNYGYTF.

J is TRBJ1-5 and V is TRBV4-1; a possible D gene is TRBD1 (6 bases). Germline CDR1 and CDR2: MGHRA and YSYEKL. The length of the CDR3 is 16 residues. Trimming left V 2 bases short and J 0 bases short, with 11 bases between. The CDR3 DNA reads TGCGCCAGCAGCCAACCGACAGGACCTAGCAATCAGCCCCAGCATTTT. Its protein product is CASSQPTGPSNQPQHF.

V gene TRBV6-5 combines with J gene TRBJ2-7; D is undetermined. This CDR3 has 11 amino acids. The V end lost 2 bases, the J end lost 3 bases, and 2 bases lay between the germline ends. Germline CDR1 is MNHEY and CDR2 is SVGAGI. DNA of the CDR3: TGTGCCAGCAGTTACCGCTACGAGCAGTACTTC. Encoded protein: CASSYRYEQYF.

This clone was observed a single time. The rearrangement links TRBV7-9 to TRBJ2-1; D unresolved. The CDR3 runs to 13 residues. V lost 6 bases to trimming and J lost 7 bases, with 13 bases between them. The germline gives CDR1 SEHNR, CDR2 FQNEAQ (reference sequence). CDR3 sequence: CASRTPPRNEQFF. The CDR3 region has the DNA TGTGCCAGCAGGACCCCCCCCAGGAATGAGCAGTTCTTC.

V gene TRBV6-6 combines with J gene TRBJ2-7; 7 positions match TRBD1. CDR1 and CDR2 (germline): MNHNY, SVGAGI (reference sequence). This CDR3 region has 11 residues. With V trimmed by 8 bases and J by 5 bases, 3 bases remained unmatched. CDR3 in amino acids: CASGDRDEQYF. CDR3 nucleotide sequence: TGTGCCAGCGGCGACAGGGACGAGCAGTACTTC.

This clone has only one observation. The sample holds other DNA sequences that translate to the same CDR3. V gene TRBV5-1 combines with J gene TRBJ2-3, with TRBD2 as a possible D gene (6 bases). The CDR3 consists of 14 residues. Germline V lookup: CDR1 SGHRS, CDR2 YFSETQ. V was pared by 4 bases and J by 3 bases, with 12 bases between. CDR3 protein: CASSPGTGTDTQYF. The CDR3 DNA sequence: TGCGCCAGCAGCCCCGGGACTGGTACAGATACGCAGTATTTT.

The chain uses TRBV10-3 and TRBJ1-4; 11 bases line up with TRBD1. CDR1 is ENHRY, CDR2 SYGVKD, per germline. The CDR3 spans 14 residues. Unmatched junction bases numbered 9, after V lost 11 bases and J lost 7 bases. For the CDR3, the DNA is TGTGCCTCCCACGACGGACAGGGGGCTGAAAAACTGTTTTTT. Translated, it gives CASHDGQGAEKLFF.

The V call is TRBV6-4, the J call TRBJ1-2, with 8 bases aligning to TRBD1. The V gene end was trimmed by 5 bases and the J gene end by 6 bases; junction bases not matched to a gene: 5. The CDR3 loop spans 13 amino acids. Germline CDR1 reads MRHNA; CDR2 reads SNTAGT. The CDR3, as DNA: TGTGCCAGCAGTCTGACAGGGGAGGATGGCTACACCTTC. This gives the protein CASSLTGEDGYTF.

V is TRBV10-3 and J is TRBJ2-3; TRBD2 matches at 12 bases. V lost 4 bases and J lost 4; bases outside the gene matches: 6. Looked up from germline, CDR1 is ENHRY and CDR2 is SYGVKD. CDR3 length equals 16 residues. Here the CDR3 reads CAISAGLAGGSDTQYF. CDR3 DNA: TGTGCCATCAGTGCAGGCCTAGCGGGAGGGTCAGATACGCAGTATTTT.

The genes are TRBV28 and TRBJ1-1, with TRBD1 as a possible D gene (5 bases). Germline lookup yields CDR1 MDHEN and CDR2 SYDVKM. The CDR3 runs to 15 residues. Trimming cost V 2 bases and J 4 bases, with 14 bases left between them. This CDR3 is CASSLHQGPGTEAFF. Written as DNA, the CDR3 is TGTGCCAGCAGTTTACACCAGGGTCCGGGCACTGAAGCTTTCTTT.

The J gene is TRBJ1-5, the V gene TRBV4-1, with D hard to call. From germline, CDR1 is MGHRA and CDR2 YSYEKL. Between the trimmed V and J ends, which lost 1 base and 6 bases, there was a span of 13 bases. The CDR3 has 15 amino acids. The chain's CDR3 is CASSQGNREGQPQHF. In DNA form, the CDR3 reads TGCGCCAGCAGCCAAGGGAATAGGGAGGGTCAGCCCCAGCATTTT.

This clone was observed a single time. The chain joins TRBV28 to TRBJ2-4; D call uncertain. The germline V gene encodes CDR1 MDHEN and CDR2 SYDVKM. This CDR3 is built from 15 residues. V dropped 5 bases and J dropped 0 bases, with 11 bases sitting between them. The CDR3: CASSSSELAKNIQYF. Here the CDR3 DNA reads TGTGCCAGCAGTAGCTCTGAATTAGCCAAAAACATTCAGTACTTC.

The chain has TRBV5-4 and TRBJ2-1; 7 bases are shared with TRBD1. V was clipped by 3 bases and J by 5 bases; unmatched bases: 2. Germline CDR1 is SGHNT and CDR2 is YYREEE (reference sequence). The CDR3 is 13 residues long. The CDR3 loop is CASSWDRNNEQFF. The DNA of the CDR3 is TGTGCCAGCAGCTGGGACAGAAACAATGAGCAGTTCTTC.

The V call is TRBV25-1, the J call TRBJ1-1, with D tentatively TRBD1 (5 bases). Trimming shortened V by 2 bases and J by 6 bases, and 13 bases separated the two germline ends. Germline assignment: CDR1 MGHDK and CDR2 SYGVNS. The CDR3 is 14 residues long. CDR3 residues: CASSEPGGWAEAFF. CDR3 DNA: TGTGCCAGCAGTGAACCGGGGGGGTGGGCTGAAGCTTTCTTT.

The rearrangement joins TRBV7-6 to TRBJ1-1; D is unclear. CDR3 length: 12 residues. Germline values: CDR1 SGHVS, CDR2 FNYEAQ. Trimming stripped 5 bases from V and 4 bases from J, with 8 bases between. The CDR3 sequence: CASSRLSTEAFF. DNA of the CDR3: TGTGCCAGCAGCCGTTTGAGCACTGAAGCTTTCTTT.

The chain uses TRBV13 and TRBJ1-2; possible D gene TRBD1, 5 bases. The length of the CDR3 is 12 residues. V was trimmed by 5 bases and J by 5 bases, leaving 9 bases between them. Germline assignment: CDR1 PRHDT and CDR2 FYEKMQ (reference sequence). CDR3 loop: CASSRQPYGYTF. As DNA, the CDR3 is TGTGCCAGCAGCCGACAGCCGTATGGCTACACCTTC.

The J gene is TRBJ1-4, the V gene TRBV5-1, with 9 bases matching TRBD1. Losses at the gene ends were 4 bases for V and 5 bases for J; bases not matched to a gene: 6. Germline V gene lookup returns CDR1 SGHRS and CDR2 YFSETQ. This CDR3 is built from 15 residues. CDR3 region: CASSLQGAANEKLFF. The DNA of the CDR3 is TGCGCCAGCAGCCTACAGGGGGCAGCCAATGAAAAACTGTTTTTT.

The chain employs TRBV6-5 and TRBJ1-5, with TRBD1 matching over 8 bases. Germline assignment: CDR1 MNHEY and CDR2 SVGAGI. The CDR3 length is 13 residues. J gave up 7 bases and V 6 bases, and 5 bases lay outside the gene matches. For the CDR3, the DNA is TGTGCCAGCAGCCAGGGGGCGCGGCAGCCCCAGCATTTT. Translation: CASSQGARQPQHF.